One sample yielded the 28 T cell receptor beta chains listed below, sequenced in a study of OX40 agonist ivuxolimab in advanced cancers. Profiled with immunoSEQ multiplex PCR; TCRdb holds only in-frame clones, not every one. The repertoire has about 57,000 clones, approximately 83% of them found once; the top ten carry 3.1%. This specimen consisted of CD4+ or CD8+ T cells sorted from blood, obtained in a trial of the OX40 agonist ivuxolimab. The source of these receptors is an adult with an advanced solid tumor such as melanoma, head and neck, liver or kidney cancer.

This sequence joins TRBV7-2 and TRBJ2-1; tentatively, D is TRBD1 or TRBD2 (5 bases each). The CDR3 extends over 15 amino acids. Per the germline V gene, CDR1 is SGHTA and CDR2 is FQGNSA. Trimming cost V 3 bases and J 4 bases, with 13 bases left between them. The DNA of the CDR3 is TGTGCCAGCAGCTTTCCGAGGGGCGCATACAATGAGCAGTTCTTC. It yields the protein CASSFPRGAYNEQFF.

The chain joins TRBV4-1 to TRBJ1-2; possibly TRBD1 for D (6 bases). Germline V lookup: CDR1 MGHRA, CDR2 YSYEKL. This CDR3 has 15 amino acids. V was shortened by 0 bases and J by 7 bases, with 15 bases between the two germline ends. In DNA, the CDR3 is TGCGCCAGCAGCCAAGACACCAGGGGATTAAGTGGCTACACCTTC. This gives the protein CASSQDTRGLSGYTF.

V is TRBV5-1 and J is TRBJ2-3; the match to TRBD1 covers 8 bases. This CDR3 is 16 amino acids long. Germline CDR1 reads SGHRS; CDR2 reads YFSETQ. V lost 3 bases, J lost 4 bases, and 10 bases stayed unmatched. The CDR3 is CASSSSPSGGPDTQYF. The CDR3 bases are TGCGCCAGCAGCTCTTCCCCGTCAGGGGGCCCAGATACGCAGTATTTT.

This chain joins TRBV2 and TRBJ2-5, with 7 bases lining up with TRBD2. Germline V lookup: CDR1 SNHLY, CDR2 FYNNEI. This CDR3 contains 11 residues. The CDR3 nucleotides read TGTGCGGGGGGGGTAGCGGAGACCCAGTACTTC. It encodes CAGGVAETQYF.

This sequence joins TRBV5-1 and TRBJ2-7; 7 nucleotides agree with TRBD2. CDR1 SGHRS and CDR2 YFSETQ come from the germline V gene. V lost 4 bases and J lost 0; bases outside the gene matches: 7. The CDR3 is 15 residues long. CDR3 residues: CASSDGAGFSYEQYF. The CDR3 nucleotides read TGCGCCAGCAGCGATGGAGCGGGGTTCTCCTACGAGCAGTACTTC.

The V and J genes are TRBV6-5 and TRBJ1-3; D gene unclear. CDR3 size: 14 residues. V lost 4 bases and J lost 0, with 7 bases in between. Germline values: CDR1 MNHEY, CDR2 SVGAGI. For the CDR3, the DNA is TGTGCCAGCAGTTTCACAGTCTCTGGAAACACCATATATTTT. Translated: CASSFTVSGNTIYF.

This clone has a handful of counts. The chain combines TRBV7-9 with TRBJ1-2; D is possibly TRBD1 (6 bases). Germline V gives CDR1 SEHNR, CDR2 FQNEAQ (reference sequence). The CDR3 is made up of 12 amino acids. Trimming took 8 bases from V and 6 from J, leaving 13 bases between them. In DNA form, the CDR3 reads TGTGCCAGCGGTTTCCGGGACAATGGCTACACCTTC. This gives the protein CASGFRDNGYTF.

The rearrangement links TRBV5-1 to TRBJ2-7, with D tentatively TRBD2 (5 bases). Germline CDR1 SGHRS, CDR2 YFSETQ. Trimming stripped 7 bases from V and 2 bases from J, with 10 bases between. The CDR3 has 12 residues. CDR3 amino acids: CASWRVPYEQYF. CDR3 in DNA: TGCGCCAGCTGGCGGGTACCCTACGAGCAGTACTTC.

The rearrangement joins TRBV28 to TRBJ2-7, with 9 bases that match TRBD1. The CDR3 is 14 amino acids. The germline gives CDR1 MDHEN, CDR2 SYDVKM. Germline trimming cut 4 bases from V and 0 bases from J; bases unmatched to any gene: 1. Written as DNA, the CDR3 is TGTGCCAGCAGTTCGGGACAGGGCTCCTACGAGCAGTACTTC. This codes for CASSSGQGSYEQYF.

This clone has just one count. The chain has TRBV5-1 and TRBJ2-2, with D possibly TRBD1 on 6 matching bases. Germline V gene sequence: CDR1 SGHRS, CDR2 YFSETQ. The CDR3 has 16 amino acids. V gave up 4 bases and J gave up 0 bases, with 13 bases separating them. The CDR3 sequence: CASSRTGTTNTGELFF. The CDR3 DNA reads as TGCGCCAGCAGCAGAACCGGGACAACGAACACCGGGGAGCTGTTTTTT.

The chain recombines TRBV5-6 with TRBJ1-6, with D possibly being TRBD1 (6 bases). This CDR3 has 16 residues. With 3 bases removed from V and 1 base from J, the gap between germline ends came to 11 bases. Germline loops: CDR1 SGHDT, CDR2 YYEEEE. CDR3 coding DNA: TGTGCCAGCAGCTCCCAGGGGTTATCCTATAATTCACCCCTCCACTTT. This translates into CASSSQGLSYNSPLHF.

The CDR3 DNA sequence: TGTGCCAGCAGTGACTCGGAGGATTCACCCCTCCACTTT. It is translated as CASSDSEDSPLHF. The chain employs TRBV6-4 and TRBJ1-6; no clear D. This CDR3 is 13 amino acids long. The V end lost 0 bases, the J end lost 8 bases, and 5 bases lay between the germline ends. The germline V gene encodes CDR1 MRHNA and CDR2 SNTAGT.

The chain recombines TRBV10-3 with TRBJ2-7, with TRBD2 matching 12 bases. With V trimmed by 6 bases and J by 0 bases, 9 bases remained unmatched. CDR3 length equals 17 residues. Germline V lookup: CDR1 ENHRY, CDR2 SYGVKD. The CDR3 sequence is CAIRQASGRESSYEQYF. The CDR3 DNA is TGTGCCATCAGACAGGCTAGCGGGAGGGAAAGCTCCTACGAGCAGTACTTC.

The chain has TRBV14 and TRBJ2-1; TRBD2 agrees at 12 bases. The CDR3 sequence is 15 residues long. Germline trimming cut 2 bases from V and 7 bases from J; bases unmatched to any gene: 3. CDR1 is SGHDN, CDR2 FVKESK, per germline. CDR3 loop: CASSQRLAGGNEQFF. The DNA of the CDR3 is TGTGCCAGCAGCCAACGGCTAGCGGGAGGGAATGAGCAGTTCTTC.

This chain uses TRBV7-8 with TRBJ1-5; the D is unclear. V was trimmed by 1 base and J by 4 bases, leaving 14 bases between them. This CDR3 is built from 16 residues. The germline V gene has CDR1 SGHVS and CDR2 FQNEAQ. The CDR3 region is CASSLEVGTANQPQHF. CDR3 in DNA: TGTGCCAGCAGCTTAGAGGTCGGCACGGCAAATCAGCCCCAGCATTTT.

The rearrangement uses TRBV2 and TRBJ1-2; D gene uncertain. Between the trimmed V and J ends, which lost 5 bases and 7 bases, there was a span of 17 bases. Germline CDR1 is SNHLY and CDR2 is FYNNEI. The CDR3 contains 14 residues. The CDR3 bases are TGTGCCAGCAGTCCCCGGACCGACGGGCTTGGCTACACCTTC. This sequence encodes CASSPRTDGLGYTF.

V and J are TRBV4-1 and TRBJ2-2; 9 nucleotides agree with TRBD2. The CDR3 is 18 residues long. J lost 4 bases, V lost 0 bases, and 9 bases had no gene match. Germline loops: CDR1 MGHRA, CDR2 YSYEKL. Here the CDR3 DNA reads TGCGCCAGCAGCCAAGATCTGGTTGCGGGAGGGCCCACCGGGGAGCTGTTTTTT. Protein product: CASSQDLVAGGPTGELFF.

V usage is TRBV7-9 and J usage is TRBJ1-2, with TRBD1 as a possible D gene (5 bases). The V gene lost 1 base and the J gene lost 5 bases, with 17 bases spanning the gap. The germline gives CDR1 SEHNR, CDR2 FQNEAQ (reference sequence). CDR3 length: 16 residues. This chain's CDR3 is CASSLGRGRTQYGYTF. In nucleotides, the CDR3 is TGTGCCAGCAGCTTAGGAAGGGGCAGGACTCAGTATGGCTACACCTTC.

The V call is TRBV2, the J call TRBJ2-1; 10 nucleotides line up with TRBD2. The V and J ends lost 8 bases and 6 bases, in that order; junction bases with no gene match: 10. The CDR3 has 15 amino acids. The germline gives CDR1 SNHLY, CDR2 FYNNEI. The CDR3 loop is CASERSSGRANEQFF. Written as DNA, the CDR3 is TGTGCCAGCGAACGCTCAAGCGGGAGGGCCAATGAGCAGTTCTTC.

The V gene is TRBV5-6, the J gene TRBJ2-5; 8 bases are shared with TRBD1. Trimming at V came to 4 bases and at J to 0 bases, leaving 2 bases not matched to a gene. The CDR3 loop spans 14 amino acids. Germline CDR1 reads SGHDT; CDR2 reads YYEEEE. In DNA, the CDR3 is TGTGCCAGCAGCCGGACAGGGAACCAAGAGACCCAGTACTTC. It codes for CASSRTGNQETQYF.

The count of this clone is one. The chain joins TRBV6-6 to TRBJ2-7, with 9 nucleotides matching TRBD1. The CDR3 covers 14 residues. CDR1 and CDR2 from the germline V gene are MNHNY and SVGAGI (reference sequence). J lost 2 bases, V lost 8 bases, and 7 bases had no gene match. DNA of the CDR3: TGTGCCAGCCGTCGCCGGGACAGGGCCTACGAGCAGTACTTC. This sequence encodes CASRRRDRAYEQYF.

The chain carries TRBV6-5 and TRBJ2-7; 8 bases line up with TRBD1. With 6 bases clipped from V and 3 bases from J, the junction kept 10 bases outside the gene matches. Looked up from germline, CDR1 is MNHEY and CDR2 is SVGAGI. The CDR3 has 15 residues. CDR3 protein: CASSRTGQENYEQYF. The CDR3 nucleotides read TGTGCCAGCAGCCGGACGGGACAGGAGAACTACGAGCAGTACTTC.

The rearrangement links TRBV7-3 to TRBJ2-1, with unresolved D. V was clipped by 5 bases and J by 2 bases, with 10 bases between them. Germline lookup yields CDR1 SGHTA and CDR2 FQGTGA. There are 14 residues in the CDR3. The CDR3 DNA sequence: TGTGCCAGCAGCCCCGAGGCCGCCTACAATGAGCAGTTCTTC. Translation gives CASSPEAAYNEQFF.

The V gene is TRBV11-2, the J gene TRBJ2-5; the match to TRBD2 covers 7 bases. The CDR3 covers 14 residues. J lost 4 bases, V lost 4 bases, and 6 bases had no gene match. Germline assignment: CDR1 SGHAT and CDR2 FQNNGV. CDR3 bases: TGTGCCAGCAGCTGGGGGGGAATGAGAGAGACCCAGTACTTC. It translates to CASSWGGMRETQYF.

The rearrangement uses TRBV27 and TRBJ2-7; 7 nucleotides agree with TRBD2. V dropped 6 bases and J dropped 3; count of bases not matched to a gene: 5. The germline V gene encodes CDR1 MNHEY and CDR2 SMNVEV (reference sequence). The CDR3 loop spans 13 amino acids. The CDR3 is CASSRDYRYEQYF. In nucleotides, the CDR3 is TGTGCCAGCAGCCGGGACTATCGCTACGAGCAGTACTTC.

This rearrangement joins TRBV7-3 to TRBJ2-3; 8 nucleotides line up with TRBD2. CDR1 and CDR2 (germline): SGHTA, FQGTGA. The CDR3 consists of 13 residues. The V gene end was trimmed by 6 bases and the J gene end by 5 bases; junction bases not matched to a gene: 4. CDR3 protein: CASSPAGGDTQYF. The CDR3 DNA reads TGTGCCAGCAGTCCCGCGGGGGGAGATACGCAGTATTTT.

V gene TRBV7-2 combines with J gene TRBJ2-4; D uncertain. Germline lookup yields CDR1 SGHTA and CDR2 FQGNSA. The ends were cut back, 4 bases at V and 0 bases at J, with 13 bases in the middle. This CDR3 contains 16 residues. The CDR3 DNA reads as TGTGCCAGCAGCTCGCTTAGGGCGCTAGCCAAAAACATTCAGTACTTC. It codes for CASSSLRALAKNIQYF.

The chain employs TRBV5-1 and TRBJ2-4; D perhaps matches TRBD1 (5 bases). Germline assignment: CDR1 SGHRS and CDR2 YFSETQ. The CDR3 extends over 14 amino acids. The V end was cut by 0 bases, the J end by 10 bases, with 14 bases between. CDR3 in amino acids: CASSLGGRVSIQYF. The CDR3 DNA is TGCGCCAGCAGCTTGGGGGGCAGGGTCAGTATTCAGTACTTC.